This note documents a single T cell receptor (beta chain) sequence. Antigen unknown. Template switching by 5'RACE with UMIs generated the TCR beta cDNA. TCRdb derives one entry per CDR3 protein from the 5' RACE reads, leaving out DNA. The sample yields about 460,000 distinct CDR3 sequences, of which the top ten take up roughly 1.4%. The CDR3 length is 19 residues. These data belong to a study of T cells expressing NK-cell markers. Across the study: HCMV seropositivity characterized most of the eight sequenced donors, and seronegativity one. Findings and caveats of the study: These clonotypes also led the CD3+CD56-NKG2C+ fraction in four donors. In five or six donors, dominant CD3+CD56+NKG2C+ clonotypes ranked among the top 10 CD8+ clonotypes.

This TCR derives from a woman between 50 and 59 years old in good health. Sequencing used blood T cells: a sorted CD56 or NKG2C T cell subset, CD4+ or CD8+ T cells, or bulk PBMC T cells (not recorded which). V gene TRBV12-3 or TRBV12-4 combines with J gene TRBJ2-3; the TCRdb D gene call, TRBD2, has no DNA to confirm it. The CDR3 is CASSARGGLAGERPDTQYF.